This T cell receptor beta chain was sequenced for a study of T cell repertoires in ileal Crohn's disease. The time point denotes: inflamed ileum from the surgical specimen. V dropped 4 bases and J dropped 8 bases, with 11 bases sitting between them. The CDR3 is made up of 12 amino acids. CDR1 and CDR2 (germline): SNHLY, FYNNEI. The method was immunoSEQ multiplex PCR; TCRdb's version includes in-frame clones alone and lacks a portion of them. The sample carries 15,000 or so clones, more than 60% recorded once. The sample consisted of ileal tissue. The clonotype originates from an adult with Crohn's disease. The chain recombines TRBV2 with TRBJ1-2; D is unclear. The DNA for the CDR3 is TGTGCCAGCAGTGGGCAGGAGAGCGGCTACACCTTC. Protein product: CASSGQESGYTF.